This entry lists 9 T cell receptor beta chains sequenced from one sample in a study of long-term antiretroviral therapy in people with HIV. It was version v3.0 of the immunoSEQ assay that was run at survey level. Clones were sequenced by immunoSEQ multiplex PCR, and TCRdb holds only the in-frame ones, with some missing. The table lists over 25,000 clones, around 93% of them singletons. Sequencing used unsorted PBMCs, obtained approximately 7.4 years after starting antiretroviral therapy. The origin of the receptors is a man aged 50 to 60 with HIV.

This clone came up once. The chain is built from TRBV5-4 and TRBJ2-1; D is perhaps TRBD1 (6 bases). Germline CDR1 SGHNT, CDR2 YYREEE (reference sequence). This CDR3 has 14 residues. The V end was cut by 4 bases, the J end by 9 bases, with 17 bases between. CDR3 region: CASSPQTGFSEQFF. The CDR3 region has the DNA TGTGCCAGCAGCCCCCAAACAGGGTTCAGTGAGCAGTTCTTC. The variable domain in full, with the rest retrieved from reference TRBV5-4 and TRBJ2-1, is ETGVTQSPTHLIKTRGQQVTLRCSSQSGHNTVSWYQQALGQGPQFIFQYYREEENGRGNFPPRFSGLQFPNYSSELNVNALELDDSALYLCASSPQTGFSEQFFGPGTRLTVL.

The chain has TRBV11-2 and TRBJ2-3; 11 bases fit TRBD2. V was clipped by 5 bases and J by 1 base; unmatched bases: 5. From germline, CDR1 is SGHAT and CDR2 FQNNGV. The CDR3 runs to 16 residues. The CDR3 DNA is TGTGCCAGCAGCCCCCTACTAGCGGGGGGCACAGATACGCAGTATTTT. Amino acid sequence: CASSPLLAGGTDTQYF.

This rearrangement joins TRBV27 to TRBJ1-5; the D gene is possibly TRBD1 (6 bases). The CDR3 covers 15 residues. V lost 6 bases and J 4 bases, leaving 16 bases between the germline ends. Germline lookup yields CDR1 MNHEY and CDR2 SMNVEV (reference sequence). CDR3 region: CASRQKGRGNQPQHF. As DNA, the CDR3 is TGTGCCAGCAGACAGAAGGGCAGGGGAAATCAGCCCCAGCATTTT.

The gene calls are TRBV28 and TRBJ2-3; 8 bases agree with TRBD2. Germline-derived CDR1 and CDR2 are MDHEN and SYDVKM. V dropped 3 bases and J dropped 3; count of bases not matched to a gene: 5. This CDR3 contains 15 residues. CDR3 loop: CASSFREGLTDTQYF. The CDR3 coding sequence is TGTGCCAGCAGTTTCCGGGAGGGCCTTACAGATACGCAGTATTTT.

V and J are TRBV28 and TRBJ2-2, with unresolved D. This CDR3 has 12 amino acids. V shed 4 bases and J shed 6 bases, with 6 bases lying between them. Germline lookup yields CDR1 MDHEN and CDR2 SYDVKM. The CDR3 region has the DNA TGTGCCAGCAGTTGGACCGCCGGGGAGCTGTTTTTT. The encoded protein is CASSWTAGELFF.

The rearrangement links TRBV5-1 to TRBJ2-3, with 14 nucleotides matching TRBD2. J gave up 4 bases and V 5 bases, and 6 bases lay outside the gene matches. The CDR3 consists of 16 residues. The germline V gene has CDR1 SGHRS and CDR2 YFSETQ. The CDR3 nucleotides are TGCGCCAGCAGTTCGGGACTAGCGGGGGACGCAGATACGCAGTATTTT. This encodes CASSSGLAGDADTQYF.

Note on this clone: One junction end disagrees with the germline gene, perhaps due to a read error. CDR3 sequence reads: CASSQDRGREQYF. The CDR3 DNA reads as TGCGCCAGCAGCCAAGATCGGGGTAGGGAGCAGTACTTC. The chain links TRBV5-4 to TRBJ2-7; TRBD2 might be the D (5 bases). Germline values: CDR1 SGHNT, CDR2 YYREEE (reference sequence). This CDR3 is 13 amino acids long.

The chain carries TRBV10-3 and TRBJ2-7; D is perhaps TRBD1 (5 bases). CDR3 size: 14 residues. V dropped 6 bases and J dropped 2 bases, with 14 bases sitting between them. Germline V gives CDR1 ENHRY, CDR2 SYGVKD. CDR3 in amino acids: CAIRSQGIPYEQYF. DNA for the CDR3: TGTGCCATCAGATCCCAGGGCATACCCTACGAGCAGTACTTC.

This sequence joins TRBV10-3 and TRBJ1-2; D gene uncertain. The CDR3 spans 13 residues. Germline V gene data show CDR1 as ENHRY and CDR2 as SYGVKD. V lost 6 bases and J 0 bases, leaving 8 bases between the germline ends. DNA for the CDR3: TGTGCCATCAGCTTGACGACTAACTATGGCTACACCTTC. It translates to CAISLTTNYGYTF.